The entry that follows covers one T cell receptor beta chain sequence. Its recognized antigen is unknown. Per-base quality was not reported, and no clone a single base away is much larger than it. This entry belongs to a study of blood T cell repertoires in COVID-19 (dated by TCRdb to 2019 to 2021). In terms of the full investigation: Samples covering the acute and convalescent phases of COVID-19 were provided by collaborators in the United States, Italy and Spain. The prospective study material was composed of cDNA or gDNA derived from T cells, B-cell-depleted T cells, or PBMCs. The dataset comprised deeply sampled blood TCRbeta repertoires from subjects exposed to, actively infected with, or recovered from COVID-19. The repertoires were released in a freely available public database meant as a resource for research on the immune response to SARS-CoV-2. Samples were obtained from the ongoing ImmuneRACE study (first 160 participants) and from some 1,200 subjects provided by 6 global collaborators. The sample metadata nearly always contained a de-identified subject ID, COVID-19 status, age in years and sex. HLA class I and class II types, where available, came from metadata supplied by the sample provider rather than from assay-based typing. General findings and caveats noted by the study authors: The quantity of clinical and demographic metadata differed by source and by participant and was supplied without curation.

From its cysteine to its phenylalanine, the CDR3 spans 13 amino acids. Of the read, only the CDR3 DNA is kept; its 39 bases are in frame from base 1. CDR1 and CDR2 are drawn from the germline V gene: MGHRA, YSYEKL. V is reduced by 4 bases and J by 5 bases, leaving a spacing of 11 bases between them. A second Seattle source provided samples from volunteer blood donors who had recovered from COVID-19. The collaborating institutions used their own protocols to collect whole blood in K2EDTA tubes. For TCRbeta analysis, collaborator samples were shipped as frozen whole blood, as isolated PBMCs, or as DNA extracted from either sample type. The immunoSEQ Assay, a bias-controlled multiplex PCR, was used to amplify TCRbeta CDR3 regions from genomic DNA. The study's processing was this. The number of nucleated cells in each sample was estimated from the amplification of reference gene primers within the assay. To quantify the absolute abundance of each unique TCRbeta CDR3 rearrangement, sequence reads were collapsed and filtered. For each sample, productive Simpson clonality was calculated as the square root of Simpson's diversity index across productive rearrangements. What TCRdb holds here is the immuneACCESS table cut down to in-frame rearrangements. Part of the clones is not present; checked against another copy, under half of the missing clones reflect an unresolved V gene, and the others are unexplained. D and trimming were read from the DNA, whereas the V and J calls and clone size are those reported in that table. The sample data list some 110,000 clones, and less than 90% of these were observed just once. Together, the top ten hold approximately 7.2% of the sample.

Sequenced sample: peripheral blood. The sequence was collected from a man in his sixties or seventies who had recovered from COVID-19. Rearrangement joined TRBV4-1 to TRBJ2-5, with the D gene call left open. CDR3 sequence: CASSPDHWETQYF. The DNA sequence is as follows: TGCGCCAGCAGCCCAGATCACTGGGAGACCCAGTACTTC.